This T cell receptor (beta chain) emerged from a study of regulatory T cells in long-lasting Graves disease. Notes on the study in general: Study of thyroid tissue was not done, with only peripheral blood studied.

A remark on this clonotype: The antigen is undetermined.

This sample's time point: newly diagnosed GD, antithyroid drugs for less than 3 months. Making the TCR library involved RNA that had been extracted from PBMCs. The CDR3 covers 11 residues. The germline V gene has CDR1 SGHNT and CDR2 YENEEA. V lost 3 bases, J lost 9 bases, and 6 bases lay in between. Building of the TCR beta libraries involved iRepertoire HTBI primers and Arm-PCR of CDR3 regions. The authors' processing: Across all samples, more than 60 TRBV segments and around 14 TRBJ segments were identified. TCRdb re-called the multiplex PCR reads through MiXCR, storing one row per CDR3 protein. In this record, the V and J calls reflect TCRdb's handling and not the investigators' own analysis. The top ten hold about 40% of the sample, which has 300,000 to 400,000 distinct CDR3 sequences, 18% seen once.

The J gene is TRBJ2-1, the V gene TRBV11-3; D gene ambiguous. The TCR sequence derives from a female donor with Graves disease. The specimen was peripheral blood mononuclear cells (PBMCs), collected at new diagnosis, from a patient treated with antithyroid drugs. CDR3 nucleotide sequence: TGTGCCAGCAGCTTGGGGTTTGAGCAGTTCTTC. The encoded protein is CASSLGFEQFF.